This T cell receptor beta chain was sequenced for a study of beta chain features in type 1 diabetes. Regarding the study as a whole: A moderate, significant TCRB CDR3 shortening appeared in type 1 diabetes across four CD4+ subsets. Diminished insertions and augmented deletions at VDJ junctions characterized type 1 diabetes patients.

Sorting that relied on CD45RO/CCR7/CD25/CD127/CD95/CD27 yielded CD4+ naive, central memory, regulatory and stem cell-like memory cells. Over 95% purity was reached by all sorted populations. TCRB transcripts that were expressed got sequenced, as all of the isolated RNA had been reverse transcribed. Around 3.9 million reads on average were seen across naive, central memory and regulatory T cell samples. Some clones are missing from TCRdb's copy, which holds only in-frame ones; the method was immunoSEQ multiplex PCR. The sample has more than 300,000 clones; 10% to 15% are singletons. The CDR3 is 14 residues long. The ends were cut back, 1 base at V and 2 bases at J, with 9 bases in the middle. Germline V lookup: CDR1 MNHNS, CDR2 SASEGT. Details on this clone: Its antigen remains unidentified.

The receptor comes from a woman under 30 with type 1 diabetes. This rearrangement joins TRBV6-1 to TRBJ2-7; D is ambiguous. The source material was naive CD4+ T cells from blood. CDR3 region: CASSEVGNAYEQYF. The CDR3 nucleotides read TGTGCCAGCAGTGAAGTGGGCAATGCCTACGAGCAGTACTTC.